The 8 T cell receptor beta chains listed next were all sequenced from one sample in a study of T-cell reconstitution after alpha-beta-depleted transplantation in children. Preparing the TCRbeta library involved the use of unique molecular identifiers. Each CDR3 protein gets one entry after TCRdb re-called the PCR reads with MiXCR. The data hold 250,000 to 400,000 distinct CDR3 sequences, with approximately 23% observed a single time. The source was PBMCs, mostly from graft donor cells, collected 180 days after TCRalphabeta/CD19-depleted stem cell transplant. These receptors were taken from a male patient younger than 18 who had a stem cell transplant for acute lymphoblastic leukemia, so the T cells may come from the graft donor.

This clonotype appeared a few times. The chain has TRBV7-3 and TRBJ2-2, with D possibly matching TRBD2 (5 bases). Germline CDR1 SGHTA, CDR2 FQGTGA. This CDR3 is built from 15 residues. Deletions cut 4 bases from V and 7 bases from J, with 16 bases between. The chain's CDR3 is CASSSFPGLGGELFF. DNA of the CDR3: TGTGCCAGCAGCTCTTTCCCTGGACTTGGCGGGGAGCTGTTTTTT.

The chain joins TRBV7-9 to TRBJ2-1; tentatively, D is TRBD2 (5 bases). Looked up from germline, CDR1 is SEHNR and CDR2 is FQNEAQ (reference sequence). Deletions cut 1 base from V and 2 bases from J, with 12 bases between. The CDR3 length is 16 residues. CDR3 nucleotides: TGTGCCAGCAGCTTAGTGCGGGTGAGCGCCTACAATGAGCAGTTCTTC. Translating gives CASSLVRVSAYNEQFF.

There are a few counts of this clonotype. The genes are TRBV7-9 and TRBJ2-3; no definite D call. Germline lookup yields CDR1 SEHNR and CDR2 FQNEAQ (reference sequence). V was trimmed by 1 base and J by 1 base, leaving 9 bases between them. This CDR3 spans 15 amino acids. The CDR3 DNA sequence: TGTGCCAGCAGCTTAGTTTGGCGTGGCACAGATACGCAGTATTTT. It yields the protein CASSLVWRGTDTQYF.

This sequence joins TRBV7-9 and TRBJ2-5, with D perhaps assigned TRBD1 or TRBD2 (5 bases each). CDR3 length: 16 amino acids. CDR1 SEHNR and CDR2 FQNEAQ come from the germline V gene (reference sequence). Trimming cost V 6 bases and J 5 bases, with 22 bases left between them. CDR3 loop: CASSSPGPTLGETQYF. As DNA, the CDR3 is TGTGCCAGCAGTTCACCGGGACCCACCCTCGGGGAGACCCAGTACTTC.

Notes on this clonotype: One end of the junction is discordant with germline, which a read error may explain. V usage is TRBV7-2 and J usage is TRBJ2-3, with 12 bases identical to TRBD2. From germline, CDR1 is SGHTA and CDR2 FQGNSA. The CDR3 runs 15 residues. The CDR3 sequence: CASSPRTSGTVTQYF. The CDR3 DNA reads as TGTGCCAGCAGCCCCCGGACTAGCGGGACAGTTACGCAGTATTTT. Supplemented by reference TRBV7-2 and TRBJ2-3, the full variable domain reads GAGVSQSPSNKVTEKGKDVELRCDPISGHTALYWYRQSLGQGLEFLIYFQGNSAPDKSGLPSDRFSAERTGGSVSTLTIQRTQQEDSAVYLCASSPRTSGTVTQYFGPGTRLTVL.

This clonotype occurred a few times. The chain recombines TRBV6-5 with TRBJ2-7; 12 nucleotides line up with TRBD2. Germline trimming cut 1 base from V and 6 bases from J; bases unmatched to any gene: 7. CDR1 and CDR2 (germline): MNHEY, SVGAGI. The CDR3 loop spans 16 amino acids. CDR3 sequence reads: CASSYLWASGRAEQYF. CDR3 nucleotides: TGTGCCAGCAGTTACTTGTGGGCTAGCGGGAGGGCCGAGCAGTACTTC.

The rearrangement uses TRBV19 and TRBJ1-5; tentatively, D is TRBD1 (5 bases). Looked up from germline, CDR1 is LNHDA and CDR2 is SQIVND (reference sequence). CDR3 length: 13 residues. Deletions cut 3 bases from V and 9 bases from J, with 12 bases between. The chain's CDR3 is CASSIRGIWPQHF. For the CDR3, the DNA is TGTGCCAGTAGTATTCGGGGGATTTGGCCCCAGCATTTT.

This clonotype was recorded a few times. The V call is TRBV19, the J call TRBJ2-1, with D possibly being TRBD2 (5 bases). V lost 3 bases to trimming and J lost 0 bases, with 9 bases between them. This CDR3 has 15 amino acids. Germline CDR1 LNHDA, CDR2 SQIVND (reference sequence). This CDR3 reads CASSIQRSSYNEQFF. The CDR3 DNA is TGTGCCAGTAGTATCCAGCGGAGCTCCTACAATGAGCAGTTCTTC.